These 30 T cell receptor beta chains were all obtained from the same sample, sequenced in a study of OX40 agonist ivuxolimab in advanced cancers. Profiled with immunoSEQ multiplex PCR; TCRdb holds only in-frame clones, not every one. The sample lists tens of thousands of clones, around nine tenths occurring once. Sample: CD4+ or CD8+ T cells sorted from blood, taken in a trial of the OX40 agonist ivuxolimab. The receptors derive from an adult with an advanced solid tumor such as melanoma, head and neck, liver or kidney cancer.

The rearrangement links TRBV28 to TRBJ1-1; D might be TRBD1 (5 bases). The CDR3 is 15 residues long. CDR1 is MDHEN and CDR2 is SYDVKM in the germline V gene. Trimming removed 8 bases at V and 5 bases at J, with 21 bases between. The CDR3 loop reads CASRLSGPWKTEAFF. The CDR3 region has the DNA TGTGCCAGCCGATTGTCGGGACCTTGGAAGACTGAAGCTTTCTTT. Variable domain in full (rest from reference TRBV28 and TRBJ1-1): DVKVTQSSRYLVKRTGEKVFLECVQDMDHENMFWYRQDPGLGLRLIYFSYDVKMKEKGDIPEGYSVSREKKERFSLILESASTNQTSMYLCASRLSGPWKTEAFFGQGTRLTVV.

V is TRBV6-5 and J is TRBJ1-1, with 9 bases matching TRBD1. The V and J ends lost 8 bases and 0 bases, in that order; junction bases with no gene match: 1. Germline values: CDR1 MNHEY, CDR2 SVGAGI. The CDR3 runs 13 residues. CDR3 region: CASGQGLNTEAFF. The CDR3 DNA reads as TGTGCCAGCGGACAGGGGTTGAACACTGAAGCTTTCTTT.

This sequence joins TRBV4-1 and TRBJ2-5; TRBD2 aligns across 8 bases. CDR1 and CDR2 from the germline V gene are MGHRA and YSYEKL. The CDR3 contains 16 residues. With V trimmed by 6 bases and J by 3 bases, 12 bases remained unmatched. The DNA for the CDR3 is TGCGCCAGCAGTCCAGTGGGCGGGGGGATGGAAGAGACCCAGTACTTC. This translates into CASSPVGGGMEETQYF.

V gene TRBV4-1 combines with J gene TRBJ1-5; D call uncertain. The CDR3 contains 18 residues. V was pared by 0 bases and J by 0 bases, with 15 bases between. CDR1 is MGHRA, CDR2 YSYEKL, per germline. CDR3 DNA sequence: TGCGCCAGCAGCCAAGACTCAGAATTAACTTATAGCAATCAGCCCCAGCATTTT. It is translated as CASSQDSELTYSNQPQHF.

This sequence joins TRBV2 and TRBJ2-1, with 9 bases aligning to TRBD2. Germline CDR1 reads SNHLY; CDR2 reads FYNNEI. Trimming cost V 1 base and J 4 bases; bases outside gene matches: 5. The CDR3 runs 16 residues. The CDR3 sequence is CASSEGGGRGYNEQFF. The CDR3 DNA is TGTGCCAGCAGTGAAGGGGGCGGGAGGGGGTACAATGAGCAGTTCTTC.

The chain combines TRBV7-9 with TRBJ1-2; D possibly corresponds to TRBD1 (5 bases). The CDR3 runs 12 residues. CDR1 is SEHNR and CDR2 is FQNEAQ in the germline V gene (reference sequence). Deletions cut 5 bases from V and 8 bases from J, with 12 bases between. Here the CDR3 DNA reads TGTGCCAGCAGCCGTCCCGGGGCGGGCTACACCTTC. It specifies CASSRPGAGYTF.

The V and J genes are TRBV5-4 and TRBJ2-7, with 8 bases that match TRBD2. CDR3 length equals 15 residues. The V and J ends lost 0 bases and 3 bases, in that order; junction bases with no gene match: 5. Germline-derived CDR1 and CDR2 are SGHNT and YYREEE (reference sequence). This CDR3 is CASSLGAGTSYEQYF. Here the CDR3 DNA reads TGTGCCAGCAGCTTGGGGGCCGGGACTAGCTACGAGCAGTACTTC.

This sequence joins TRBV19 and TRBJ2-7; perhaps TRBD2 as D (7 bases). V lost 10 bases and J lost 6, with 22 bases in between. CDR1 is LNHDA, CDR2 SQIVND, per germline (reference sequence). The CDR3 spans 14 residues. The CDR3 DNA reads as TGTGCCAACATCGGGGGGCGGGATCCCCGCGAGCAGTACTTC. Translating it yields CANIGGRDPREQYF.

This rearrangement joins TRBV4-3 to TRBJ2-3, with 13 bases identical to TRBD2. The CDR3 totals 17 residues. The germline V gene has CDR1 LGHNA and CDR2 YSLEER. With 2 bases clipped from V and 6 bases from J, the junction kept 8 bases outside the gene matches. Here the CDR3 DNA reads TGCGCCAGCAGCCAAACCGATGGACTAGCGGGAGTGGATACGCAGTATTTT. This translates into CASSQTDGLAGVDTQYF.

The V call is TRBV6-6, the J call TRBJ1-1; TRBD1 is a possible D gene (6 bases). V gave up 10 bases and J gave up 3 bases, with 18 bases separating them. The CDR3 covers 14 residues. The V gene's germline CDR1 is MNHNY and CDR2 SVGAGI (reference sequence). The CDR3 nucleotides read TGTGCCACCATAATAACAGGGCCGGACACTGAAGCTTTCTTT. This sequence encodes CATIITGPDTEAFF.

This clone appeared a single time. The chain recombines TRBV9 with TRBJ2-5; a weak D match, TRBD2 (6 bases). V was shortened by 1 base and J by 2 bases, with 15 bases between the two germline ends. The CDR3 contains 16 residues. CDR1 is SGDLS and CDR2 is YYNGEE in the germline V gene. CDR3 sequence reads: CASSVWGERQQETQYF. The CDR3 nucleotides are TGTGCCAGCAGCGTATGGGGGGAGAGGCAGCAAGAGACCCAGTACTTC.

This clone was seen just once. This chain connects TRBV6-5 to TRBJ2-7, with 10 bases matching TRBD1. Losses at the gene ends were 5 bases for V and 3 bases for J; bases not matched to a gene: 7. Germline V CDR1 and CDR2: MNHEY, SVGAGI. The CDR3 is 15 residues long. In nucleotides, the CDR3 is TGTGCCAGCAGTCCGGCCGGGACAGGGGACTACGAGCAGTACGTC. Translating gives CASSPAGTGDYEQYV.

The V and J genes are TRBV10-1 and TRBJ2-2; D is perhaps TRBD2 (6 bases). With 1 base removed from V and 5 bases from J, the gap between germline ends came to 20 bases. The CDR3 length is 18 residues. From germline, CDR1 is WNHNN and CDR2 SYGVQD (reference sequence). The DNA of the CDR3 is TGCGCCAGCAGTGAGTTCTACCGACTCAATCGGGGGACCGGGGAGCTGTTTTTT. This gives the protein CASSEFYRLNRGTGELFF.

The chain joins TRBV7-6 to TRBJ2-2, with D unclear. CDR3 length equals 13 residues. V lost 5 bases and J lost 5, with 9 bases in between. Per germline, CDR1 SGHVS and CDR2 FNYEAQ. CDR3 sequence reads: CASSPEVTGELFF. CDR3 in DNA: TGTGCCAGCAGCCCCGAGGTAACCGGGGAGCTGTTTTTT.

This chain joins TRBV29-1 and TRBJ1-1; D is ambiguous. V lost 5 bases and J 3 bases, leaving 13 bases between the germline ends. There are 13 residues in the CDR3. CDR1 and CDR2 (germline): SQVTM, ANQGSEA. This CDR3 reads CSVNPGWDTEAFF. The CDR3 coding sequence is TGCAGCGTTAACCCGGGGTGGGACACTGAAGCTTTCTTT.

V usage is TRBV18 and J usage is TRBJ2-7; D perhaps matches TRBD1 (6 bases). The CDR3 loop spans 15 amino acids. V shed 8 bases and J shed 6 bases, with 23 bases lying between them. Germline CDR1 KGHSH, CDR2 LQKENI. CDR3: CASEGSGGREGEQYF. DNA for the CDR3: TGTGCCAGCGAAGGGAGTGGGGGCAGGGAAGGCGAGCAGTACTTC.

The CDR3 here is CATSRLAGSTDTQYF. DNA for the CDR3: TGTGCCACCAGCAGACTAGCGGGAAGCACAGATACGCAGTATTTT. The J gene is TRBJ2-3, the V gene TRBV15; 9 positions match TRBD2. The CDR3 has 15 residues. The V gene's germline CDR1 is LNHNV and CDR2 YYDKDF (reference sequence). The V and J ends lost 2 bases and 0 bases, in that order; junction bases with no gene match: 0.

This sequence joins TRBV4-1 and TRBJ2-2; the match to TRBD2 covers 7 bases. Germline V lookup: CDR1 MGHRA, CDR2 YSYEKL. V lost 0 bases to trimming and J lost 3 bases; unmatched junction nucleotides: 13. The CDR3 sequence is 19 residues long. CDR3 in amino acids: CASSQEVMGGGRYTGELFF. CDR3 DNA sequence: TGCGCCAGCAGCCAAGAGGTCATGGGCGGGGGAAGGTACACCGGGGAGCTGTTTTTT.

This rearrangement joins TRBV6-5 to TRBJ2-7; maybe TRBD1 (5 bases). V was cut by 5 bases and J by 2 bases, with 16 bases left in between. The germline V gene encodes CDR1 MNHEY and CDR2 SVGAGI. The CDR3 is 15 residues long. This CDR3 is CASSVSGNNPYEQYF. Written as DNA, the CDR3 is TGTGCCAGCAGTGTTTCAGGGAACAATCCCTACGAGCAGTACTTC.

This clone was counted a single time. The gene calls are TRBV5-6 and TRBJ2-7, with D unresolved. The CDR3 covers 13 residues. Per the germline V gene, CDR1 is SGHDT and CDR2 is YYEEEE. CDR3 sequence (DNA): TGTGCCAGCAGCTTGGCCTACTCCCACGAGCAGTACGTC. Its translation is CASSLAYSHEQYV.

The chain employs TRBV9 and TRBJ2-1; no clear D gene. The CDR3 is made up of 16 amino acids. V was cut by 0 bases and J by 8 bases, with 18 bases left in between. CDR1 SGDLS and CDR2 YYNGEE come from the germline V gene. The CDR3: CASSVVGIGFDHEQFF. For the CDR3, the DNA is TGTGCCAGCAGCGTAGTGGGTATTGGTTTCGATCATGAGCAGTTCTTC.

The chain couples TRBV18 to TRBJ1-5; tentative D call: TRBD1 (5 bases). The germline V gene has CDR1 KGHSH and CDR2 LQKENI. V was pared by 3 bases and J by 4 bases, with 16 bases between. The CDR3 totals 16 residues. CDR3 DNA: TGTGCCAGCTCACCCGTACTGGGACGCATGAATCAGCCCCAGCATTTT. Residues: CASSPVLGRMNQPQHF.

The rearrangement joins TRBV6-1 to TRBJ2-3; the match to TRBD2 covers 10 bases. Trimming removed 2 bases from V and 4 bases from J; junction bases left unmatched: 6. CDR1 MNHNS and CDR2 SASEGT come from the germline V gene. The CDR3 runs to 16 residues. The CDR3 nucleotides read TGTGCCAGCAGTGAACTAGCGGGGGTTGTGGCAGATACGCAGTATTTT. Translating it yields CASSELAGVVADTQYF.

The chain joins TRBV23-1 to TRBJ1-1; TRBD1 matches 7 bases. TRBV23-1 qualifies as an ORF whose function is uncertain. The CDR3 sequence is 17 residues long. J lost 10 bases, V lost 4 bases, and 21 bases had no gene match. The CDR3 is CASSRVEDREFTGRAFF. The CDR3 nucleotides are TGCGCCAGCAGTCGTGTGGAAGACAGGGAGTTCACGGGAAGAGCTTTCTTT.

The DNA of the CDR3 is TGTGCCAGCAGTGACTCGGGGTACAATGAGCAGTTCTTC. Its translation is CASSDSGYNEQFF. V usage is TRBV6-1 and J usage is TRBJ2-1; a weak D match, TRBD2 (5 bases). Germline loops: CDR1 MNHNS, CDR2 SASEGT. CDR3 length: 13 amino acids. The V end was cut by 3 bases, the J end by 4 bases, with 7 bases between.

This chain uses TRBV5-1 with TRBJ1-4; 8 bases match TRBD1. The ends lost 4 bases at V and 2 bases at J; junction bases unmatched: 10. The CDR3 is 17 amino acids. The germline V gene encodes CDR1 SGHRS and CDR2 YFSETQ. The CDR3 reads CASSRLAQGATNEKLFF. The CDR3 DNA reads as TGCGCCAGCAGCCGCCTAGCCCAGGGGGCTACTAATGAAAAACTGTTTTTT.

This clone was detected only once. The chain carries TRBV5-3 and TRBJ1-1; maybe TRBD1 (6 bases). Being an ORF, TRBV5-3 has a function that is uncertain. CDR3 length: 18 residues. V gave up 4 bases and J gave up 0 bases, with 22 bases separating them. CDR3 sequence reads: CARSGADRFSDLNTEAFF. DNA of the CDR3: TGTGCCAGAAGCGGGGCGGACAGATTCTCAGATTTGAACACTGAAGCTTTCTTT.

This clone was counted once. The V gene is TRBV7-9, the J gene TRBJ2-5; no clear D gene. CDR3 length: 11 residues. V lost 3 bases and J 5 bases, leaving 4 bases between the germline ends. The germline V gene encodes CDR1 SEHNR and CDR2 FQNEAQ (reference sequence). CDR3 nucleotide sequence: TGTGCCAGCAGCTTTGGCGAGACCCAGTACTTC. Protein sequence: CASSFGETQYF.

The gene calls are TRBV2 and TRBJ1-1; D perhaps matches TRBD1 (5 bases). The length of the CDR3 is 12 residues. V lost 8 bases and J 7 bases, leaving 14 bases between the germline ends. CDR1 is SNHLY and CDR2 is FYNNEI in the germline V gene. The CDR3 here is CASSKLGDEAFF. CDR3 nucleotides: TGTGCCAGCTCTAAGTTAGGGGATGAAGCTTTCTTT.

This chain connects TRBV28 to TRBJ2-7; no reliable D call. This CDR3 comprises 14 residues. Trimming took 7 bases from V and 4 from J, leaving 17 bases between them. Germline-derived CDR1 and CDR2 are MDHEN and SYDVKM. CDR3 bases: TGTGCCAGCAAGTTCGAAACAGAAGAATACGAGCAGTACTTC. Residues: CASKFETEEYEQYF.